A single sample is the source of the 20 T cell receptor beta chains below, sequenced in a study of shared clonotypes between healthy human individuals. Clones were read by immunoSEQ multiplex PCR, and TCRdb kept only the in-frame ones, dropping some. In the table there are around 1.5 million clones, around 98% of which are singletons. Sequenced material: naive CD4+ T cells sorted from blood. Specified subset: CD45RA+ positively selected. These receptors were collected from a young man in good health.

This clone was detected only once. The J gene is TRBJ2-5, the V gene TRBV30, with 14 nucleotides matching TRBD2. V shed 5 bases, J shed 5 bases, and the junction held 7 bases outside the gene matches. The CDR3 extends over 15 amino acids. Germline V gene lookup returns CDR1 GTSNPN and CDR2 SVGIG (reference sequence). The CDR3 sequence is CAWSGTSGRGETQYF. DNA of the CDR3: TGTGCCTGGTCCGGGACTAGCGGGAGAGGGGAGACCCAGTACTTC.

This chain uses TRBV28 with TRBJ2-7; D remains unclear. V was pared by 6 bases and J by 6 bases, with 9 bases between. The germline V gene encodes CDR1 MDHEN and CDR2 SYDVKM. This CDR3 has 11 amino acids. CDR3 region: CASSGFGEQYF. The DNA for the CDR3 is TGTGCCAGCAGCGGATTTGGCGAGCAGTACTTC.

This chain connects TRBV25-1 to TRBJ2-1; D is unresolved. CDR1 and CDR2 (germline): MGHDK, SYGVNS. V lost 4 bases and J lost 5, with 12 bases in between. This CDR3 comprises 14 residues. This CDR3 reads CASSGLGGHNEQFF. The CDR3 coding sequence is TGTGCCAGCAGTGGACTCGGCGGCCACAATGAGCAGTTCTTC.

With regard to this clone: This sample includes further DNA sequences coding for the same CDR3. The chain recombines TRBV5-1 with TRBJ2-7; D remains ambiguous. The germline V gene encodes CDR1 SGHRS and CDR2 YFSETQ. V was pared by 4 bases and J by 2 bases, with 4 bases between. This CDR3 has 11 amino acids. In DNA, the CDR3 is TGCGCCAGCAGCCTTACCTACGAGCAGTACTTC. Encoded protein: CASSLTYEQYF.

This clone was seen a few times. The gene calls are TRBV25-1 and TRBJ2-5, with TRBD1 matching over 8 bases. The germline gives CDR1 MGHDK, CDR2 SYGVNS. The CDR3 totals 15 residues. The V gene end was trimmed by 3 bases and the J gene end by 5 bases; junction bases not matched to a gene: 8. As DNA, the CDR3 is TGTGCCAGCAGTGACCTGACAGGGGATGGGGAGACCCAGTACTTC. Translated: CASSDLTGDGETQYF.

With regard to this clone: Different DNA sequences within this sample yield the same CDR3. This chain joins TRBV11-2 and TRBJ2-1; 8 nucleotides line up with TRBD2. CDR1 and CDR2 (germline): SGHAT, FQNNGV. The V gene end was trimmed by 5 bases and the J gene end by 0 bases; junction bases not matched to a gene: 0. The CDR3 sequence is 14 residues long. In DNA form, the CDR3 reads TGTGCCAGCAGCCTAGCGGGCTCCTACAATGAGCAGTTCTTC. Protein product: CASSLAGSYNEQFF.

The J gene is TRBJ2-1, the V gene TRBV7-3, with TRBD1 matching 7 bases. The V segment lost 4 bases and the J segment 2 bases; nucleotides outside the gene matches: 5. This CDR3 contains 15 residues. Germline values: CDR1 SGHTA, CDR2 FQGTGA. The DNA for the CDR3 is TGTGCCAGCAGCTCCGACAGGGCCGCCTACAATGAGCAGTTCTTC. Translation gives CASSSDRAAYNEQFF.

The chain recombines TRBV28 with TRBJ1-5, with D unresolved. V was pared by 3 bases and J by 1 base, with 4 bases between. Per germline, CDR1 MDHEN and CDR2 SYDVKM. This CDR3 comprises 13 residues. The CDR3 bases are TGTGCCAGCAGTTTGTGGAGCAATCAGCCCCAGCATTTT. Translation gives CASSLWSNQPQHF.

The gene calls are TRBV19 and TRBJ2-7; 8 bases align to TRBD2. The CDR3 runs 14 residues. Trimming at V came to 6 bases and at J to 3 bases, leaving 7 bases not matched to a gene. In germline, CDR1 is LNHDA, CDR2 SQIVND (reference sequence). Written as DNA, the CDR3 is TGTGCCAGTAGCCGGCGGGGGGAAGTCTACGAGCAGTACTTC. Translated: CASSRRGEVYEQYF.

The chain has TRBV5-1 and TRBJ2-1, with a tentative D call TRBD1 (6 bases). This CDR3 is built from 18 residues. The V end was cut by 0 bases, the J end by 4 bases, with 20 bases between. In germline, CDR1 is SGHRS, CDR2 YFSETQ. The CDR3: CASSLDPGQLSGYNEQFF. The CDR3, as DNA: TGCGCCAGCAGCTTGGACCCGGGACAACTTTCGGGTTACAATGAGCAGTTCTTC.

V and J are TRBV5-4 and TRBJ2-7; TRBD2 is a possible D gene (6 bases). Germline V CDR1 and CDR2: SGHNT, YYREEE (reference sequence). Trimming removed 4 bases at V and 2 bases at J, with 13 bases between. The CDR3 runs to 14 residues. The CDR3 DNA reads as TGTGCCAGCAGCCAATACAGGACTACCTACGAGCAGTACTTC. Its protein is CASSQYRTTYEQYF.

The chain recombines TRBV7-6 with TRBJ1-1; TRBD1 agrees at 10 bases. The CDR3 contains 16 residues. CDR1 and CDR2 (germline): SGHVS, FNYEAQ. The V gene end was trimmed by 1 base and the J gene end by 1 base; junction bases not matched to a gene: 3. The CDR3 loop reads CASSLEGQGWNTEAFF. Here the CDR3 DNA reads TGTGCCAGCAGCTTAGAGGGACAGGGGTGGAACACTGAAGCTTTCTTT.

The chain is built from TRBV11-2 and TRBJ2-1; 11 bases agree with TRBD2. The germline V gene has CDR1 SGHAT and CDR2 FQNNGV. CDR3 size: 13 residues. With 8 bases clipped from V and 5 bases from J, the junction kept 2 bases outside the gene matches. This CDR3 reads CASGTSGNNEQFF. The CDR3, as DNA: TGTGCCAGCGGGACTAGCGGAAACAATGAGCAGTTCTTC. Drawing the rest from reference TRBV11-2 and TRBJ2-1, the complete variable domain is EAGVAQSPRYKIIEKRQSVAFWCNPISGHATLYWYQQILGQGPKLLIQFQNNGVVDDSQLPKDRFSAERLKGVDSTLKIQPAKLEDSAVYLCASGTSGNNEQFFGPGTRLTVL.

J is TRBJ2-1 and V is TRBV9, with TRBD2 matching 7 bases. This CDR3 region has 15 residues. V lost 4 bases to trimming and J lost 5 bases; unmatched junction nucleotides: 9. In germline, CDR1 is SGDLS, CDR2 YYNGEE. CDR3 bases: TGTGCCAGCAGCTTGGTGGGAGGGGAGCACAATGAGCAGTTCTTC. It encodes CASSLVGGEHNEQFF.

CDR3 DNA sequence: TGTGCCAGCAGCCCACTAGCGGGAGTTCGTGCAGATACGCAGTATTTT. Translation: CASSPLAGVRADTQYF. This chain links TRBV11-2 with TRBJ2-3, with TRBD2 identical over 11 bases. The CDR3 spans 16 residues. The ends lost 5 bases at V and 4 bases at J; junction bases unmatched: 8. Germline CDR1 is SGHAT and CDR2 is FQNNGV.

This sequence joins TRBV11-2 and TRBJ1-1; D is perhaps TRBD1 (5 bases). Trimming stripped 6 bases from V and 2 bases from J, with 10 bases between. In germline, CDR1 is SGHAT, CDR2 FQNNGV. The CDR3 is made up of 13 amino acids. CDR3 residues: CASRLWTNTEAFF. CDR3 bases: TGTGCCAGCAGACTATGGACAAACACTGAAGCTTTCTTT. Full variable domain (outside the CDR3, taken from reference TRBV11-2 and TRBJ1-1): EAGVAQSPRYKIIEKRQSVAFWCNPISGHATLYWYQQILGQGPKLLIQFQNNGVVDDSQLPKDRFSAERLKGVDSTLKIQPAKLEDSAVYLCASRLWTNTEAFFGQGTRLTVV.

This sequence joins TRBV7-8 and TRBJ1-5; D may be TRBD1 (5 bases). Germline loops: CDR1 SGHVS, CDR2 FQNEAQ. Trimming pared 3 bases from V and 3 bases from J, leaving 15 bases between. This CDR3 contains 16 residues. The CDR3 reads CASSFDGAGTNQPQHF. The CDR3 nucleotides are TGTGCCAGCAGCTTCGACGGGGCTGGGACCAATCAGCCCCAGCATTTT.

This clone was seen once. The chain carries TRBV29-1 and TRBJ1-1; D call uncertain. V was cut by 6 bases and J by 0 bases, with 11 bases left in between. This CDR3 comprises 13 residues. CDR1 and CDR2 (germline): SQVTM, ANQGSEA. In nucleotides, the CDR3 is TGCAGCGTGGGTTCTACTATGAACACTGAAGCTTTCTTT. It encodes CSVGSTMNTEAFF.

As concerns this clone: Germline is not matched at one junction end, which may reflect a read error. This chain connects TRBV5-6 to TRBJ2-7; 9 nucleotides align to TRBD2. Germline V gives CDR1 SGHDT, CDR2 YYEEEE. The CDR3 length is 14 residues. The CDR3 bases are TGTGCCAGCAGTTTACCGGGGACTAGCCTCGGGTTAAGCTTC. As protein: CASSLPGTSLGLSF.

V and J are TRBV6-5 and TRBJ1-5, with a tentative D call TRBD1 (6 bases). V lost 8 bases, J lost 4 bases, and 15 bases lay in between. This CDR3 contains 14 residues. Germline-derived CDR1 and CDR2 are MNHEY and SVGAGI. The CDR3 protein is CASGARGPNQPQHF. CDR3 DNA: TGTGCCAGCGGGGCTCGGGGGCCAAATCAGCCCCAGCATTTT.